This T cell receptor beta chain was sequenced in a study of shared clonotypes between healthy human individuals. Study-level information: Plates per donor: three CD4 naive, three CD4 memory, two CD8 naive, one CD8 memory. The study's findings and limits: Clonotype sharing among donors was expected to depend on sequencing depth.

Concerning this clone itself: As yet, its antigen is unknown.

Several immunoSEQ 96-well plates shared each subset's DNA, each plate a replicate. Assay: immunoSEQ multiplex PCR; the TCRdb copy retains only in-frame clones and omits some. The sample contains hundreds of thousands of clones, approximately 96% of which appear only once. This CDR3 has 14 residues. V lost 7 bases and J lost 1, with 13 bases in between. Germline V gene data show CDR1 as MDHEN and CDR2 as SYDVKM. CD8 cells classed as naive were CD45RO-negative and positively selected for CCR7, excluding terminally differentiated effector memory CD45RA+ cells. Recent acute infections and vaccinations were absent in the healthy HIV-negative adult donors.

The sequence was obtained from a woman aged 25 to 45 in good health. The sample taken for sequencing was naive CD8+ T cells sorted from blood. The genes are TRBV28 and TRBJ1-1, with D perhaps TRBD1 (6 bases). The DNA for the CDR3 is TGTGCCAGCACATTTGGGACACCGAACACTGAAGCTTTCTTT. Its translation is CASTFGTPNTEAFF.